Each of the 27 T cell receptor beta chains below was sequenced from the same sample in a study of T cell repertoires in cytomegalovirus infection. MiXCR was run by TCRdb on the reads, yielding one entry per CDR3 protein. The sample records some 560,000 distinct CDR3 sequences, over 35% being singletons. These TCRs are of unknown antigen specificity. Specimen: cultured PBMCs, collected from culture after CMV antigen stimulation. These TCRs come from a human donor in good health (CMV status not recorded). Some clones in this sample may be carry-over from other donors' samples.

The chain has TRBV4-1 and TRBJ2-3; 8 bases are shared with TRBD1. The V gene's germline CDR1 is MGHRA and CDR2 YSYEKL. The CDR3 sequence is 14 residues long. V gave up 4 bases and J gave up 1 base; unmatched junction bases: 1. DNA for the CDR3: TGCGCCAGCAGCCGGGGACAGGGCACAGATACGCAGTATTTT. Translating it yields CASSRGQGTDTQYF.

This clonotype was detected many times. The chain couples TRBV7-2 to TRBJ2-3; 11 bases are shared with TRBD2. From germline, CDR1 is SGHTA and CDR2 FQGNSA. J was trimmed by 4 bases and V by 4 bases; bases with no gene match: 13. The CDR3 contains 18 residues. CDR3 nucleotide sequence: TGTGCCAGCAGCTCGGGACTAGCGGCCGCCAGATGGGCAGATACGCAGTATTTT. This translates into CASSSGLAAARWADTQYF. The whole variable domain, remainder taken from reference TRBV7-2 and TRBJ2-3, is GAGVSQSPSNKVTEKGKDVELRCDPISGHTALYWYRQSLGQGLEFLIYFQGNSAPDKSGLPSDRFSAERTGGSVSTLTIQRTQQEDSAVYLCASSSGLAAARWADTQYFGPGTRLTVL.

This clonotype was seen more than once but under ten times. The gene calls are TRBV7-6 and TRBJ1-5; perhaps TRBD1 as D (6 bases). Germline values: CDR1 SGHVS, CDR2 FNYEAQ. The CDR3 spans 13 residues. The V gene lost 5 bases and the J gene lost 4 bases, with 9 bases spanning the gap. The CDR3 DNA sequence: TGTGCCAGCAGCAAGGGGGGAAATCAGCCCCAGCATTTT. As protein: CASSKGGNQPQHF.

This clonotype was seen only a few times. This rearrangement joins TRBV6-1 to TRBJ2-2; D call uncertain. Per germline, CDR1 MNHNS and CDR2 SASEGT. CDR3 size: 15 residues. Deletions cut 7 bases from V and 5 bases from J, with 17 bases between. The CDR3 sequence is CASTRSSVGTGELFF. The CDR3 nucleotides are TGTGCCAGCACCCGAAGTAGTGTAGGGACCGGGGAGCTGTTTTTT.

The V and J genes are TRBV6-1 and TRBJ1-2; weak D call: TRBD1 (6 bases). Per germline, CDR1 MNHNS and CDR2 SASEGT. The V end was cut by 4 bases, the J end by 4 bases, with 10 bases between. The CDR3 sequence is 13 residues long. The CDR3 region has the DNA TGTGCCAGCAGTGGCCGGACAGTCTATGGCTACACCTTC. Protein sequence: CASSGRTVYGYTF.

This clonotype was seen more than once but under ten times. The CDR3 loop is CASSRSAWTGDLEQFF. Here the CDR3 DNA reads TGTGCCAGCAGCCGGAGCGCGTGGACAGGGGACCTTGAGCAGTTCTTC. The chain employs TRBV6-2 or TRBV6-3 and TRBJ2-1; 9 nucleotides align to TRBD1. The length of the CDR3 is 16 residues. Germline CDR1 is MNHEY and CDR2 is SVGEGT. With V trimmed by 6 bases and J by 9 bases, 15 bases remained unmatched.

In nucleotides, the CDR3 is TGTGCCAGCAGCCCAAACTGGGTTGGAGGCTACACCTTC. Residues: CASSPNWVGGYTF. The rearrangement links TRBV7-9 to TRBJ1-2; D is undetermined. Trimming removed 5 bases from V and 8 bases from J, with 15 bases in between. Germline CDR1 and CDR2: SEHNR and FQNEAQ (reference sequence). The CDR3 is 13 amino acids.

This clonotype has a handful of counts. The V gene is TRBV19, the J gene TRBJ2-1; the match to TRBD1 covers 9 bases. This CDR3 spans 16 amino acids. Germline V gene data show CDR1 as LNHDA and CDR2 as SQIVND (reference sequence). The ends lost 5 bases at V and 2 bases at J; junction bases unmatched: 7. CDR3 sequence (DNA): TGTGCCAGTAGTGCCTACAGGGGGCCCCCCTACAATGAGCAGTTCTTC. The encoded protein is CASSAYRGPPYNEQFF.

Many counts were recorded for this clonotype. This chain joins TRBV28 and TRBJ2-7; 7 bases agree with TRBD1. Germline V gene lookup returns CDR1 MDHEN and CDR2 SYDVKM. The CDR3 covers 14 residues. With V trimmed by 6 bases and J by 2 bases, 7 bases remained unmatched. CDR3 region: CASSRQGAPYEQYF. The CDR3 DNA follows: TGTGCCAGCAGCCGACAGGGAGCCCCCTACGAGCAGTACTTC.

CDR3 in amino acids: CASRYRVGYNEQFF. The CDR3 nucleotides are TGTGCCAGCAGGTACAGGGTTGGCTACAATGAGCAGTTCTTC. The chain joins TRBV6-8 to TRBJ2-1; D is perhaps TRBD1 (6 bases). This CDR3 spans 14 amino acids. Trimming pared 6 bases from V and 3 bases from J, leaving 12 bases between. Germline CDR1 MNHGY, CDR2 SAAAGT.

In this sample, this clonotype turned up once. The V and J genes are TRBV6-2 or TRBV6-3 and TRBJ1-1; TRBD1 agrees at 7 bases. V shed 6 bases and J 7 bases; nucleotides not matched to a gene: 17. CDR3 length equals 16 residues. Germline CDR1 reads MNHEY; CDR2 reads SVGEGT. The CDR3 sequence: CASRPTGTVYGIEAFF. The CDR3 DNA reads as TGTGCCAGCAGACCTACCGGGACAGTTTACGGAATTGAAGCTTTCTTT.

A single count supports this clonotype. The rearrangement links TRBV7-2 to TRBJ1-5; D gene unclear. Germline CDR1 SGHTA, CDR2 FQGNSA. Trimming left V 4 bases short and J 3 bases short, with 10 bases between. The CDR3 extends over 14 amino acids. The CDR3 protein is CASSSGINNQPQHF. The CDR3 bases are TGTGCCAGCAGCTCGGGGATCAACAATCAGCCCCAGCATTTT.

This clonotype was counted only a few times. This chain connects TRBV29-1 to TRBJ1-3; D remains unclear. The CDR3 length is 13 residues. Germline CDR1 SQVTM, CDR2 ANQGSEA. V lost 4 bases, J lost 7 bases, and 14 bases lay in between. The CDR3 spells CSVAARSGNTIYF. The CDR3 DNA reads TGCAGCGTTGCCGCGAGGAGCGGTAACACCATATATTTT.

For this clonotype: A read error may produce the germline difference seen at one junction end. The V and J genes are TRBV5-3 and TRBJ1-4, with a weak D call TRBD1 (6 bases). TRBV5-3 qualifies as an ORF whose function is uncertain. CDR3 length: 15 amino acids. The CDR3 DNA reads as TGTGCCAGCAGCTTGGATGGACAGCCGGACGAAAAACTGTTTTTT. It encodes CASSLDGQPDEKLFF.

V usage is TRBV12-3 or TRBV12-4 and J usage is TRBJ2-3; D call uncertain. The CDR3 loop spans 14 amino acids. Trimming stripped 3 bases from V and 6 bases from J, with 13 bases between. The CDR3 loop is CASSLAGLGDTQYF. CDR3 DNA sequence: TGTGCCAGCAGTTTGGCCGGTTTGGGGGATACGCAGTATTTT.

The DNA for the CDR3 is TGTGCCAGCAGTTTAGCAAGGAGATTCTACAATGAGCAGTTCTTC. Encoded protein: CASSLARRFYNEQFF. J is TRBJ2-1 and V is TRBV27; D gene uncertain. This CDR3 is 15 amino acids long. Germline V lookup: CDR1 MNHEY, CDR2 SMNVEV (reference sequence). Deletions cut 2 bases from V and 3 bases from J, with 11 bases between.

The genes are TRBV4-2 and TRBJ2-1; the D gene is possibly TRBD2 (5 bases). V lost 5 bases, J lost 0 bases, and 14 bases lay in between. From germline, CDR1 is LGHNA and CDR2 YNFKEQ. The CDR3 spans 16 residues. The CDR3 here is CASSVRRAVSYNEQFF. The CDR3 nucleotides are TGTGCCAGCAGCGTCAGGAGAGCGGTCTCCTACAATGAGCAGTTCTTC.

This chain connects TRBV20-1 to TRBJ1-2, with D maybe TRBD1 (5 bases). V was clipped by 0 bases and J by 8 bases, with 22 bases between them. The CDR3 runs to 16 residues. Germline V CDR1 and CDR2: DFQATT, SNEGSKA (reference sequence). CDR3: CSARDPGAGRSLGYTF. The CDR3 DNA reads as TGCAGTGCTAGAGATCCTGGGGCTGGACGGAGTCTAGGCTACACCTTC.

This chain links TRBV7-2 with TRBJ2-7; 8 bases match TRBD2. V trimming: 1 base; J trimming: 3 bases; junction bases outside the gene matches: 8. This CDR3 contains 16 residues. Germline V CDR1 and CDR2: SGHTA, FQGNSA. The CDR3 reads CASSLVAGSLVYEQYF. DNA for the CDR3: TGTGCCAGCAGCTTAGTAGCGGGGTCGTTAGTCTACGAGCAGTACTTC.

The chain has TRBV7-8 and TRBJ1-4, with D possibly being TRBD1 (5 bases). This CDR3 has 17 amino acids. Germline CDR1 reads SGHVS; CDR2 reads FQNEAQ. The V end was cut by 3 bases, the J end by 0 bases, with 14 bases between. Here the CDR3 DNA reads TGTGCCAGCAGCTTCCCATCGGGAGGGGCAACTAATGAAAAACTGTTTTTT. Protein sequence: CASSFPSGGATNEKLFF.

The chain employs TRBV29-1 and TRBJ1-1, with a tentative D call TRBD1 (5 bases). The germline CDR1 and CDR2 sequences are SQVTM and ANQGSEA. V lost 1 base, J lost 2 bases, and 11 bases lay in between. The CDR3 totals 14 residues. The DNA of the CDR3 is TGCAGCGTTGAAGTTCCGGGACGCAACACTGAAGCTTTCTTT. Protein product: CSVEVPGRNTEAFF. Full variable domain (outside the CDR3, taken from reference TRBV29-1 and TRBJ1-1): SAVISQKPSRDICQRGTSLTIQCQVDSQVTMMFWYRQQPGQSLTLIATANQGSEATYESGFVIDKFPISRPNLTFSTLTVSNMSPEDSSIYLCSVEVPGRNTEAFFGQGTRLTVV.

This clonotype occurred a few times. The rearrangement uses TRBV11-2 and TRBJ2-5; D is possibly TRBD2 (5 bases). CDR1 and CDR2 (germline): SGHAT, FQNNGV. CDR3 size: 14 residues. Trimming took off 3 bases at V and 1 base at J, with 9 bases between the two ends. The DNA for the CDR3 is TGTGCCAGCAGCTTCCTTGGGAGCCAAGAGACCCAGTACTTC. This gives the protein CASSFLGSQETQYF.

CDR3 DNA: TGTGCCAGCAGCTTGACTCTAGCGTACTACGAGCAGTACTTC. Encoded protein: CASSLTLAYYEQYF. V and J are TRBV5-5 and TRBJ2-7, with a tentative D call TRBD2 (6 bases). CDR3 length: 14 amino acids. Deletions cut 1 base from V and 3 bases from J, with 11 bases between. CDR1 and CDR2 from the germline V gene are SGHKS and YYEKEE (reference sequence).

This clonotype was seen more than once but under ten times. The gene calls are TRBV19 and TRBJ2-3; 10 positions agree with TRBD2. Germline V lookup: CDR1 LNHDA, CDR2 SQIVND (reference sequence). Germline trimming cut 10 bases from V and 3 bases from J; bases unmatched to any gene: 4. The CDR3 covers 13 residues. CDR3 residues: CATTGLATDTQYF. In nucleotides, the CDR3 is TGTGCCACGACGGGACTAGCGACAGATACGCAGTATTTT.

V usage is TRBV7-2 and J usage is TRBJ2-7; D gene unclear. From germline, CDR1 is SGHTA and CDR2 FQGNSA. The V end lost 0 bases, the J end lost 4 bases, and 13 bases lay between the germline ends. CDR3 size: 15 residues. DNA of the CDR3: TGTGCCAGCAGCTTAGCCCATACAAGTCTTTACGAGCAGTACTTC. Translated: CASSLAHTSLYEQYF.

This chain uses TRBV6-2 or TRBV6-3 with TRBJ2-7; 8 bases match TRBD1. CDR3 size: 15 residues. V was pared by 8 bases and J by 1 base, with 10 bases of the junction left unmatched. Looked up from germline, CDR1 is MNHEY and CDR2 is SVGEGT. CDR3 DNA: TGTGCCAGCCGCCCTTGGACAGGGCGATCCTACGAGCAGTACTTC. It is translated as CASRPWTGRSYEQYF.

This clonotype has more than one count but fewer than ten. This rearrangement joins TRBV7-2 to TRBJ1-1; D remains unclear. Germline V gene lookup returns CDR1 SGHTA and CDR2 FQGNSA. This CDR3 has 17 residues. The V end lost 5 bases, the J end lost 5 bases, and 24 bases lay between the germline ends. The CDR3 nucleotides are TGTGCCAGCAGCCCGGTTCGGAACAGAGGGTTCAATACTGAAGCTTTCTTT. This translates into CASSPVRNRGFNTEAFF.